The 14 T cell receptor beta chains in this list originate from one sample, sequenced in a study of cytomegalovirus exposure and HLA in healthy donors. 60 Vbeta and 13 Jbeta primers were used in PCR. TCRdb's table, derived via immunoSEQ multiplex PCR, lists solely in-frame clones and lacks some. The sample consists of 120,000 to 150,000 clones, less than 9.5% of them appearing once. Sequences were obtained from PBMCs. Receptors originate from a male donor in good health and CMV-seronegative.

The CDR3 spells CASAEGELNTEAFF. The CDR3 bases are TGTGCCAGCGCGGAGGGTGAATTGAACACTGAAGCTTTCTTT. The chain couples TRBV7-9 to TRBJ1-1; D ambiguous. Germline V CDR1 and CDR2: SEHNR, FQNEAQ (reference sequence). V was cut by 8 bases and J by 0 bases, with 13 bases left in between. CDR3 length equals 14 residues.

This clone was found a few times. This rearrangement joins TRBV28 to TRBJ1-3; no clear D gene. The CDR3 runs to 12 residues. Germline assignment: CDR1 MDHEN and CDR2 SYDVKM. The V gene lost 3 bases and the J gene lost 4 bases, with 4 bases spanning the gap. The CDR3 is CASSFGGNTIYF. DNA of the CDR3: TGTGCCAGCAGTTTCGGGGGAAACACCATATATTTT.

This clone was recorded a few times. The chain employs TRBV28 and TRBJ2-7, with a weak D call TRBD1 (6 bases). Trimming shortened V by 5 bases and J by 7 bases, and 12 bases separated the two germline ends. CDR3 length equals 12 residues. Germline CDR1 MDHEN, CDR2 SYDVKM. The CDR3 loop reads CASSRGWGEQYF. In DNA form, the CDR3 reads TGTGCCAGCAGTAGGGGGTGGGGGGAGCAGTACTTC. Variable domain in full (rest from reference TRBV28 and TRBJ2-7): DVKVTQSSRYLVKRTGEKVFLECVQDMDHENMFWYRQDPGLGLRLIYFSYDVKMKEKGDIPEGYSVSREKKERFSLILESASTNQTSMYLCASSRGWGEQYFGPGTRLTVT.

There are a few counts of this clone. The chain couples TRBV28 to TRBJ2-3, with D tentatively TRBD2 (6 bases). Trimming cost V 10 bases and J 2 bases, with 16 bases left between them. This CDR3 is 14 amino acids long. The germline gives CDR1 MDHEN, CDR2 SYDVKM. CDR3 DNA sequence: TGTGCCACCAGACAGCGGGTGACCACAGATACGCAGTATTTT. Translating it yields CATRQRVTTDTQYF.

This chain uses TRBV7-2 with TRBJ2-5; maybe TRBD1 (6 bases). CDR1 SGHTA and CDR2 FQGNSA come from the germline V gene. This CDR3 has 16 amino acids. V was cut by 2 bases and J by 5 bases, with 18 bases left in between. The CDR3 loop is CASSLSVGQTGETQYF. CDR3 sequence (DNA): TGTGCCAGCAGCTTATCGGTAGGACAGACGGGGGAGACCCAGTACTTC.

As to this clone: Other DNA sequences in this sample translate to the same CDR3. This sequence joins TRBV7-8 and TRBJ2-1; TRBD2 matches at 8 bases. The CDR3 extends over 17 amino acids. Per the germline V gene, CDR1 is SGHVS and CDR2 is FQNEAQ. Germline trimming cut 5 bases from V and 0 bases from J; bases unmatched to any gene: 9. The CDR3 protein is CASSRSSRGVSYNEQFF. CDR3 sequence (DNA): TGTGCCAGCAGCCGTTCCTCGCGGGGGGTCTCCTACAATGAGCAGTTCTTC.

This chain uses TRBV6-6 with TRBJ1-2; D is perhaps TRBD1 (5 bases). Germline V CDR1 and CDR2: MNHNY, SVGAGI (reference sequence). This CDR3 has 14 amino acids. V was clipped by 5 bases and J by 3 bases, with 13 bases between them. CDR3 DNA sequence: TGTGCCAGCAGTGGGGCAGGGCCCTACTATGGCTACACCTTC. The encoded protein is CASSGAGPYYGYTF.

This clone was seen a handful of times. CDR3 sequence (DNA): TGTGCCAGCACTGTAAGCGGGGGGGGCTACGAGCAGTACTTC. Its translation: CASTVSGGGYEQYF. The chain links TRBV6-5 to TRBJ2-7; 10 bases align to TRBD2. Germline V CDR1 and CDR2: MNHEY, SVGAGI. J lost 3 bases, V lost 7 bases, and 6 bases had no gene match. The length of the CDR3 is 14 residues.

This chain connects TRBV19 to TRBJ2-7, with 13 bases that match TRBD2. V lost 7 bases to trimming and J lost 2 bases; unmatched junction nucleotides: 5. The germline V gene has CDR1 LNHDA and CDR2 SQIVND (reference sequence). This CDR3 spans 15 amino acids. The CDR3 spells CASKGLAGAPYEQYF. In DNA form, the CDR3 reads TGTGCCAGTAAAGGACTAGCGGGAGCCCCCTACGAGCAGTACTTC.

The rearrangement joins TRBV7-9 to TRBJ1-1, with TRBD1 as a possible D gene (5 bases). V was clipped by 3 bases and J by 0 bases, with 14 bases between them. The CDR3 covers 16 residues. The germline CDR1 and CDR2 sequences are SEHNR and FQNEAQ (reference sequence). CDR3 sequence reads: CASSFGDSAMNTEAFF. CDR3 nucleotides: TGTGCCAGCAGCTTCGGAGACAGCGCTATGAACACTGAAGCTTTCTTT.

There are a few counts of this clone. This rearrangement joins TRBV7-9 to TRBJ2-7; D is undetermined. The CDR3 is 14 amino acids. V lost 5 bases to trimming and J lost 6 bases, with 17 bases between them. Germline values: CDR1 SEHNR, CDR2 FQNEAQ (reference sequence). The CDR3 sequence: CASSPTGSTFEQYF. CDR3 nucleotide sequence: TGTGCCAGCAGCCCGACTGGATCCACTTTCGAGCAGTACTTC. Full variable domain (missing parts from reference TRBV7-9 and TRBJ2-7): DTGVSQNPRHKITKRGQNVTFRCDPISEHNRLYWYRQTLGQGPEFLTYFQNEAQLEKSRLLSDRFSAERPKGSFSTLEIQRTEQGDSAMYLCASSPTGSTFEQYFGPGTRLTVT.

This clone has just a few counts. The chain combines TRBV4-3 with TRBJ1-3; no clear D. Germline CDR1 and CDR2: LGHNA and YSLEER. V was cut by 4 bases and J by 3 bases, with 10 bases left in between. CDR3 length equals 14 residues. CDR3 in DNA: TGCGCCAGCAGCCGGGAGTTCTATGGAAACACCATATATTTT. Protein: CASSREFYGNTIYF.

This clone has just a few counts. The chain links TRBV5-1 to TRBJ2-7; D is possibly TRBD1 (5 bases). The germline CDR1 and CDR2 sequences are SGHRS and YFSETQ. CDR3 length equals 15 residues. The V and J ends lost 0 bases and 3 bases respectively, with 13 bases between them. The CDR3 here is CASSLGVGLGYEQYF. Written as DNA, the CDR3 is TGCGCCAGCAGCTTGGGAGTGGGGCTCGGCTACGAGCAGTACTTC.

The V and J genes are TRBV5-1 and TRBJ2-3; TRBD2 matches 12 bases. In germline, CDR1 is SGHRS, CDR2 YFSETQ. The CDR3 has 16 residues. V lost 4 bases and J lost 2; bases outside the gene matches: 5. The CDR3 nucleotides read TGCGCCAGCAGCCCACTAGCGGGGGGTATCACAGATACGCAGTATTTT. Protein product: CASSPLAGGITDTQYF. The full variable domain, with the rest looked up from reference TRBV5-1 and TRBJ2-3, is KAGVTQTPRYLIKTRGQQVTLSCSPISGHRSVSWYQQTPGQGLQFLFEYFSETQRNKGNFPGRFSGRQFSNSRSEMNVSTLELGDSALYLCASSPLAGGITDTQYFGPGTRLTVL.